This paragraph covers one T cell receptor (beta chain) sequence. This table comes from immunoSEQ multiplex PCR, and its TCRdb copy is limited to in-frame clones, with some not included. The sample holds some 100,000 clones, approximately 90% seen once. These data belong to a study of blood T cell repertoires in COVID-19. Study-wide context: PBMCs, B-cell-depleted T cells, or T cells were the source of the cDNA or gDNA that made up the material.

This CDR3 contains 12 residues. Germline V gene lookup returns CDR1 SGHDN and CDR2 FVKESK. V lost 3 bases and J 4 bases, leaving 6 bases between the germline ends. This rearrangement joins TRBV14 to TRBJ1-2, with TRBD1 as a possible D gene (6 bases). Material: peripheral blood. The sequence came from a human donor with acute or convalescent COVID-19. The donor label of this sample is uncertain. The CDR3 here is CASSQDSYGYTF. The CDR3 nucleotides are TGTGCCAGCAGCCAGGACAGCTATGGCTACACCTTC. The complete variable domain, with remaining parts taken from reference TRBV14 and TRBJ1-2, reads EAGVTQFPSHSVIEKGQTVTLRCDPISGHDNLYWYRRVMGKEIKFLLHFVKESKQDESGMPNNRFLAERTGGTYSTLKVQPAELEDSGVYFCASSQDSYGYTFGSGTRLTVV.